Listed here are 11 T cell receptor beta chains from one sample, sequenced in a study of cytomegalovirus exposure and HLA in healthy donors. The primer mix had 60 Vbeta and 13 Jbeta primers. The repertoire was sequenced with immunoSEQ multiplex PCR; TCRdb's copy has only in-frame clones and lacks some. This listing includes approximately 150,000 clones. Material: PBMCs. These TCRs come from a young woman in good health and CMV-seronegative.

The chain links TRBV28 to TRBJ2-7; 9 positions agree with TRBD2. Looked up from germline, CDR1 is MDHEN and CDR2 is SYDVKM. With V trimmed by 6 bases and J by 3 bases, 18 bases remained unmatched. This CDR3 is built from 18 residues. CDR3 loop: CASSRAGLASGRGYEQYV. CDR3 bases: TGTGCCAGCAGCCGTGCGGGACTAGCATCCGGAAGGGGCTACGAGCAGTACGTC.

This chain joins TRBV5-4 and TRBJ1-2; 7 bases agree with TRBD1. The CDR3 is 15 residues long. Per germline, CDR1 SGHNT and CDR2 YYREEE (reference sequence). The ends lost 4 bases at V and 4 bases at J; junction bases unmatched: 10. CDR3 nucleotide sequence: TGTGCCAGCAGCCCAGGGGCTAGACAGGGCTATGGCTACACCTTC. Its protein product is CASSPGARQGYGYTF.

The V and J genes are TRBV6-5 and TRBJ2-1; D not resolved. Germline CDR1 reads MNHEY; CDR2 reads SVGAGI. V dropped 3 bases and J dropped 10 bases, with 13 bases sitting between them. This CDR3 comprises 13 residues. CDR3 in amino acids: CASSYSYRQEQFF. The CDR3 DNA follows: TGTGCCAGCAGTTATTCCTACCGTCAAGAGCAGTTCTTC.

V usage is TRBV7-2 and J usage is TRBJ2-7, with TRBD1 matching over 8 bases. This CDR3 is 15 amino acids long. Per the germline V gene, CDR1 is SGHTA and CDR2 is FQGNSA. After removal of 2 bases from V and 1 base from J, the junction contained 4 bases not matched to a gene. The CDR3 DNA reads as TGTGCCAGCAGCTTAAACAGGGGGACATCCTACGAGCAGTACGTC. Translating gives CASSLNRGTSYEQYV.

Details on this clone: One junction end disagrees with the germline gene, perhaps due to a read error. This chain links TRBV5-1 with TRBJ1-1; 7 bases match TRBD1. The CDR3 runs to 12 residues. The germline gives CDR1 SGHRS, CDR2 YFSETQ. CDR3: CASSLRDSPVVF. The CDR3 bases are TGCGCCAGCAGCCTCCGGGACAGCCCCGTGGTCTTT.

The chain uses TRBV21-1 and TRBJ2-7; TRBD2, the table's D call, lacks a check against the DNA. TRBV21-1 is classified as a pseudogene. The CDR3 has 13 residues. CDR3 DNA: TGTGCCAGCATCAGGGGAGGGGAACACGAGCAGTACGTC. Encoded protein: CASIRGGEHEQYV.

J is TRBJ1-1 and V is TRBV7-2; a possible D gene is TRBD1 (6 bases). The length of the CDR3 is 16 residues. CDR1 and CDR2 (germline): SGHTA, FQGNSA. Trimming took 0 bases from V and 1 from J, leaving 12 bases between them. The CDR3 reads CASSLAGGDTNTEAFF. In DNA form, the CDR3 reads TGTGCCAGCAGCTTAGCTGGGGGGGACACGAACACTGAAGCTTTCTTT.

This rearrangement joins TRBV9 to TRBJ2-2; unclear D gene. Germline V CDR1 and CDR2: SGDLS, YYNGEE. V was trimmed by 5 bases and J by 3 bases, leaving 11 bases between them. The CDR3 is 14 amino acids. The CDR3 sequence: CASSYNLYTGELFF. The CDR3 region has the DNA TGTGCCAGCAGTTATAACCTATACACCGGGGAGCTGTTTTTT.

V and J are TRBV11-1 and TRBJ1-1; D might be TRBD1 (5 bases). Trimming took off 5 bases at V and 6 bases at J, with 16 bases between the two ends. CDR3 length equals 14 residues. Germline assignment: CDR1 SGHAT and CDR2 FQDESV (reference sequence). CDR3 in DNA: TGTGCCAGCAGCCCGCGGCAGGGTTTGCCTGAAGCTTTCTTT. It encodes CASSPRQGLPEAFF.

The chain uses TRBV27 and TRBJ1-4; D not resolved. Trimming removed 0 bases at V and 7 bases at J, with 9 bases between. The CDR3 totals 14 residues. Germline CDR1 is MNHEY and CDR2 is SMNVEV (reference sequence). CDR3 DNA: TGTGCCAGCAGTTTATCTGGGCTCGGTGAAAAACTGTTTTTT. This translates into CASSLSGLGEKLFF.

This chain links TRBV7-2 with TRBJ2-5; 12 bases map to TRBD2. Germline CDR1 reads SGHTA; CDR2 reads FQGNSA. V lost 3 bases and J lost 4; bases outside the gene matches: 0. The CDR3 loop spans 14 amino acids. In DNA form, the CDR3 reads TGTGCCAGCAGCTTGACTAGCGGGGGAGAGACCCAGTACTTC. It encodes CASSLTSGGETQYF.